Sequencing of this TCR beta chain was carried out in a study of vaccination and CD4 T cells after COVID-19. Across the study: Overlapping spike peptides served as the stimulus for the cells. These peptides came from SARS-CoV-2 and from the common cold coronaviruses HCoV-NL63, HCoV-OC43 and HCoV-229E. Findings and limits, study-wide: Convalescent patients' clones that were vaccine-specific were spike mono-reactive in 304 of 307 cases.

The sample's treatment: approximately nine-day PBMC culture with coronavirus spike peptide pools or control peptides (ViraFEST assay). Sequencing of cultured CD4+ T cell DNA used the Oncomine TCR Beta short-read assay. TCRdb redid the calling of the PCR reads with MiXCR, one entry per CDR3 protein. The sample lists some 20,000 distinct CDR3 sequences; 35% to 50% were seen once. The germline gives CDR1 MNHNS, CDR2 SASEGT. V was cut by 1 base and J by 0 bases, with 7 bases left in between. This CDR3 region has 14 residues. To note about this clonotype: As yet, its antigen is unknown.

Sequencing input: CD4+ T cells from blood, cultured in vitro. The rearrangement uses TRBV6-1 and TRBJ2-7; D not certain. The clonotype originates from a human donor who had recovered from COVID-19. CDR3 nucleotide sequence: TGTGCCAGCAGTGAAGGAGGATCCTCCTACGAGCAGTACTTC. It specifies CASSEGGSSYEQYF.